This TCR beta chain was profiled in a study of blood T cell repertoires in COVID-19 (TCRdb year 2020). For the wider study: The collaborator samples originated in the United States, Italy and Spain and spanned the acute and convalescent phases of COVID-19. The material from the prospective study consisted of cDNA or gDNA derived from T cells, B-cell-depleted T cells, or PBMCs. Deeply sampled blood TCRbeta repertoires from subjects exposed to, actively infected with, or recovered from COVID-19 were included in the dataset. The repertoires were released in a freely available public database meant as a resource for research on the immune response to SARS-CoV-2. The samples were drawn from two sources: the first 160 participants of the ongoing ImmuneRACE study, and 1,000 to 1,500 subjects contributed by 6 global collaborators. A de-identified subject ID, COVID-19 status, age in years and sex were almost always included in the sample metadata. Where available, HLA class I and class II types were taken from metadata supplied by the sample provider and were not determined by assay-based typing.

Paper-wide results and their limitations: The quantity of clinical and demographic metadata differed by source and by participant and was supplied without curation.

On this clone: This clone's antigen is unknown. Per-base quality was not reported, and no clone a single base away is much larger than it. This CDR3 is also generated by other DNA sequences in the sample.

The collaborating institutions used their own protocols to collect whole blood in K2EDTA tubes. For TCRbeta analysis, collaborators shipped samples in one of three forms: frozen whole blood, isolated PBMCs, or DNA extracted from either of those sample types. TCRbeta CDR3 regions were amplified from genomic DNA by means of the immunoSEQ Assay, a bias-controlled multiplex PCR. As for how the authors treated the data: The number of nucleated cells in each sample was estimated from the amplification of reference gene primers within the assay. To quantify the absolute abundance of each unique TCRbeta CDR3 rearrangement, sequence reads were collapsed and filtered. Productive Simpson clonality was computed per sample as the square root of Simpson's diversity index over productive rearrangements. TCRdb holds this immuneACCESS table with in-frame rearrangements only. Some clones are missing; in checked studies, unresolved V genes explain under half, and the rest has no known cause. That table furnishes V, J and clone size, whereas the DNA furnished D and trimming. Present in this sample are about 330,000 clones, roughly 85% of which were seen just once. Just over 7% of the sample belongs to the ten largest clones.

Trimming takes 1 base off V and 2 bases off J; junction bases not matched to a gene: 1. Taken from the germline V gene, the CDR1 and CDR2 loops are SGHTA and FQGTGA. Its CDR3 holds 15 amino acids, cysteine through phenylalanine. The read is trimmed to its CDR3 DNA, 45 bases read in frame from base 1. Source material: peripheral blood. This clonotype originated in a human donor in a cohort sampled during active COVID-19. The rearranged chain carries TRBV7-3 and TRBJ2-1, with TRBD2 matching 8 junction bases. The CDR3 reads CASSLSGGTYNEQFF. In nucleotides, the sequence is TGTGCCAGCAGCTTAAGCGGGGGGACCTACAATGAGCAGTTCTTC.